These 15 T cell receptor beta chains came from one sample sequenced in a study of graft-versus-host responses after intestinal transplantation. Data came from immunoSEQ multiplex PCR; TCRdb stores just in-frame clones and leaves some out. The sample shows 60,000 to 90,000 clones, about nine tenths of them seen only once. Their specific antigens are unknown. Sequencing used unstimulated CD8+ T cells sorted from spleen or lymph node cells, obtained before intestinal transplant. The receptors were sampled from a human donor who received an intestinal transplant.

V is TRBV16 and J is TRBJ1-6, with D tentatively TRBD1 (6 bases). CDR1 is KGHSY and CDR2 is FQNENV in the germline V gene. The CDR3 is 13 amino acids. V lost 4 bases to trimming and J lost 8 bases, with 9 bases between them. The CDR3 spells CASSRGPYSPLHF. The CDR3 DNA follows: TGTGCCAGCAGCCGGGGGCCATATTCACCCCTCCACTTT. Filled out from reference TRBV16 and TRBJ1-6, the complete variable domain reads GEEVAQTPKHLVRGEGQKAKLYCAPIKGHSYVFWYQQVLKNEFKFLISFQNENVFDETGMPKERFSAKCLPNSPCSLEIQATKLEDSAVYFCASSRGPYSPLHFGNGTRLTVT.

CDR3 sequence reads: CASSWGTGNEQFF. The CDR3 DNA reads as TGTGCCAGCAGCTGGGGGACAGGGAATGAGCAGTTCTTC. The gene calls are TRBV27 and TRBJ2-1, with 9 bases that match TRBD1. Germline CDR1 MNHEY, CDR2 SMNVEV (reference sequence). The CDR3 consists of 13 residues. The V and J ends lost 6 bases and 7 bases, in that order; junction bases with no gene match: 4.

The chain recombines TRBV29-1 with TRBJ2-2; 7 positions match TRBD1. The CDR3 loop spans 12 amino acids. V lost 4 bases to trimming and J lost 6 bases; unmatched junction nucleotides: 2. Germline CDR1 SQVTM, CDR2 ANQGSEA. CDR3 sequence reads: CSVAGGAGELFF. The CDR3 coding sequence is TGCAGCGTTGCAGGGGGAGCCGGGGAGCTGTTTTTT.

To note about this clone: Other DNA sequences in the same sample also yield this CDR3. The CDR3 loop is CASSRVNTEAFF. Here the CDR3 DNA reads TGTGCCAGCAGTCGGGTGAACACTGAAGCTTTCTTT. The rearrangement uses TRBV7-2 and TRBJ1-1; D ambiguous. Trimming took off 6 bases at V and 0 bases at J, with 5 bases between the two ends. This CDR3 spans 12 amino acids. CDR1 and CDR2 from the germline V gene are SGHTA and FQGNSA.

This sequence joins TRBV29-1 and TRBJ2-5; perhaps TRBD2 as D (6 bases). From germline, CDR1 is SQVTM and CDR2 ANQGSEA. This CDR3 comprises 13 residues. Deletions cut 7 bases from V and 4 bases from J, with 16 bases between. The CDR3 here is CSAVPWGVETQYF. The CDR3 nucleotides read TGCAGCGCCGTACCGTGGGGGGTAGAGACCCAGTACTTC.

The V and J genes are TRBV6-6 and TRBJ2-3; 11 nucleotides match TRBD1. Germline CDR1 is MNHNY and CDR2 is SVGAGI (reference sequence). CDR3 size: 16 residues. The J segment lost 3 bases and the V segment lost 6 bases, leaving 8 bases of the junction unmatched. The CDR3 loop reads CASRQPGQGGTDTQYF. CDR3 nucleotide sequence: TGTGCCAGCAGACAGCCGGGACAGGGGGGGACAGATACGCAGTATTTT.

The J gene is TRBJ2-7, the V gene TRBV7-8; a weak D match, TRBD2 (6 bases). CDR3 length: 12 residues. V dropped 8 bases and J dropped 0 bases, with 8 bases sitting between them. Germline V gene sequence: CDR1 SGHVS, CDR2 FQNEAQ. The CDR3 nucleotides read TGTGCCAGCGGGGGGTCCTCCTACGAGCAGTACTTC. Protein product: CASGGSSYEQYF.

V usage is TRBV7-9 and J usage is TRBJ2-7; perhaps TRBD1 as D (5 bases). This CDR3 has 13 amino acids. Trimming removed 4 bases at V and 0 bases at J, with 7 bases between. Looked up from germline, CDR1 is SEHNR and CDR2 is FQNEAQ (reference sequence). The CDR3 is CASSSDSSYEQYF. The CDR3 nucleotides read TGTGCCAGCAGCTCAGACAGCTCCTACGAGCAGTACTTC. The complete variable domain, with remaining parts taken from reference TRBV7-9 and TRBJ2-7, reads DTGVSQNPRHKITKRGQNVTFRCDPISEHNRLYWYRQTLGQGPEFLTYFQNEAQLEKSRLLSDRFSAERPKGSFSTLEIQRTEQGDSAMYLCASSSDSSYEQYFGPGTRLTVT.

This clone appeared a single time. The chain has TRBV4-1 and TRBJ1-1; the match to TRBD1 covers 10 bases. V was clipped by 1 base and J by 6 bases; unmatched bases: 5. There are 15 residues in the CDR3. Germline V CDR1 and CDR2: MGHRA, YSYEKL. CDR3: CASSQGPGTGAEAFF. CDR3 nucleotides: TGCGCCAGCAGCCAAGGGCCCGGGACAGGGGCTGAAGCTTTCTTT.

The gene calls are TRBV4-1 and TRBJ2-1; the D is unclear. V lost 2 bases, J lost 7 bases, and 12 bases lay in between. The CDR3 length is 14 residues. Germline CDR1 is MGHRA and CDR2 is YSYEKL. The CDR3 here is CASSQIAVGNEQFF. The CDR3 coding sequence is TGCGCCAGCAGCCAAATCGCGGTAGGAAATGAGCAGTTCTTC.

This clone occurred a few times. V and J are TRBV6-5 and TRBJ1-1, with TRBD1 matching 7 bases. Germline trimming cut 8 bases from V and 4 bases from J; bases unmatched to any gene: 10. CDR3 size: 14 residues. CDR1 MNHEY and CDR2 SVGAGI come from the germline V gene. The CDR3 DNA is TGTGCCAGCGCAACCGGGACAGCCCTCACTGAAGCTTTCTTT. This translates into CASATGTALTEAFF.

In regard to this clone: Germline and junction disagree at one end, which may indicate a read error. CDR3 bases: TGTGCTAGCAGCTTAGTAAGGTCCCAGGGGGCTTCGAGGGGCACTGAAGCTTTCTTT. Translated: CASSLVRSQGASRGTEAFF. This chain links TRBV7-7 with TRBJ1-1, with 8 nucleotides matching TRBD1. CDR3 size: 19 residues. Germline assignment: CDR1 SSHAT and CDR2 FNYEAQ (reference sequence).

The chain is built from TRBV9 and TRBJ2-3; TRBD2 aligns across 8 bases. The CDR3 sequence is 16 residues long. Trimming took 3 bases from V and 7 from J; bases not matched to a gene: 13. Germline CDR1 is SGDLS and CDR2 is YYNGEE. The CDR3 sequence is CASSEGSGAVTNTQYF. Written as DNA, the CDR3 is TGTGCCAGCAGCGAGGGTAGCGGGGCGGTCACTAATACGCAGTATTTT.

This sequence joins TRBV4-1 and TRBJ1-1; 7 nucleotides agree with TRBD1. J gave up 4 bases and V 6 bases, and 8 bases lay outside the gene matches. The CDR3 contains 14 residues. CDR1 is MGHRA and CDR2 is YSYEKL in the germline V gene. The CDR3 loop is CASSPTGEVTEAFF. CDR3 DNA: TGCGCCAGCAGTCCTACAGGGGAGGTCACTGAAGCTTTCTTT.

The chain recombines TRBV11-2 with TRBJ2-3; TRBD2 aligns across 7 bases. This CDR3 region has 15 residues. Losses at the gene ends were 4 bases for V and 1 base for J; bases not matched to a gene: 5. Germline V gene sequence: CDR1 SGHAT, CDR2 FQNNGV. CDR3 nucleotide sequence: TGTGCCAGCAGCTCGACTAGCCCAGGCACAGATACGCAGTATTTT. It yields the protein CASSSTSPGTDTQYF.